This paragraph reports one T cell receptor beta chain. Its specificity is unknown. Recent acute infections and vaccinations were absent in the healthy HIV-negative adult donors. Germline CDR1 and CDR2: SGDLS and YYNGEE. The CDR3 runs to 14 residues. V lost 0 bases and J lost 8, with 12 bases in between. This sample is part of a study of shared clonotypes between healthy human individuals. About the study: Per donor, three plates held CD4 naive cells, three held CD4 memory, two held CD8 naive and one held CD8 memory.

Findings and caveats of the study: Sorted-subset sequencing was shown by rarefaction to be incomplete despite large depth. Generally, naive subsets came out with larger estimated richness than memory subsets.

This table comes from immunoSEQ multiplex PCR, and its TCRdb copy is limited to in-frame clones, with some not included. Among about 2.4 million clones listed, just over 90% were seen once. Material: naive CD4+ T cells sorted from blood. Documented subset: CD45RA+ positively selected. This TCR derives from a man younger than 30 in good health. V usage is TRBV9 and J usage is TRBJ2-1; possibly TRBD2 for D (6 bases). CDR3 coding DNA: TGTGCCAGCAGCGTAGTCGGGGTAGCGGATGAGCAGTTCTTC. Its protein product is CASSVVGVADEQFF.